Listed below are T cell receptor beta chains from one sample, sequenced in a study of metastatic and nonmetastatic thyroid tumors. TCRdb re-clonotyped the PCR reads via MiXCR. The repertoire consists of tens of thousands of clones, with over 9.5% occurring once and the leading ten covering roughly 25%. The sequencing input was blood. The receptors shown here come from a female donor with papillary thyroid cancer or a benign thyroid nodule (not recorded which). Some clones in this sample may be carry-over from other donors' samples. Each CDR3 is given with its conserved first and last residue. A D gene is named only where the DNA matches it firmly. Where a row states a size, it is once, few, many or the class of an expanded clone; other rows omit it.

d_gene: -; j_gene: TRBJ1-2; v_gene: TRBV20-1; abundance: many; CDR3aa: CSARGDGGGYTF; CDR3nt: TGCAGTGCTAGGGGCGACGGGGGTGGCTACACCTTC
d_gene: TRBD1; j_gene: TRBJ1-1; v_gene: TRBV3-1; abundance: many; CDR3aa: CASSPDREIPEAFF; CDR3nt: TGTGCCAGCAGCCCGGACAGGGAAATCCCTGAAGCTTTCTTT
d_gene: TRBD1; j_gene: TRBJ2-7; v_gene: TRBV7-3; abundance: many; CDR3aa: CASSLRGDRGHEQYF; CDR3nt: TGTGCCAGCAGCTTAAGAGGGGACAGGGGCCACGAGCAGTACTTC
d_gene: -; j_gene: TRBJ2-1; v_gene: TRBV7-7; abundance: many; CDR3aa: CASSSSLAPYNEQFF; CDR3nt: TGTGCTAGCAGCTCTTCTCTAGCACCTTACAATGAGCAGTTCTTC
d_gene: -; j_gene: TRBJ1-1; v_gene: TRBV20-1; abundance: many; CDR3aa: CSARRGISITEAFF; CDR3nt: TGCAGTGCTAGAAGGGGGATCTCAATCACTGAAGCTTTCTTT
d_gene: -; j_gene: TRBJ2-3; v_gene: TRBV11-2; abundance: many; CDR3aa: CASSLSRTDTQYF; CDR3nt: TGTGCCAGCAGCTTATCGCGCACAGATACGCAGTATTTT
d_gene: -; j_gene: TRBJ2-1; v_gene: TRBV11-3; abundance: -; CDR3aa: CASIVVQYNEQFF; CDR3nt: TGTGCCAGCATCGTGGTACAGTACAATGAGCAGTTCTTC
d_gene: -; j_gene: TRBJ1-1; v_gene: TRBV7-8; abundance: many; CDR3aa: CASSFQSGSNTEAFF; CDR3nt: TGTGCCAGCAGCTTCCAGTCGGGGTCGAACACTGAAGCTTTCTTT
d_gene: -; j_gene: TRBJ2-7; v_gene: TRBV29-1; abundance: many; CDR3aa: CSGGGGVREQYF; CDR3nt: TGCAGCGGAGGAGGGGGAGTGAGGGAGCAGTACTTC
d_gene: -; j_gene: TRBJ1-4; v_gene: TRBV12-3/TRBV12-4; abundance: many; CDR3aa: CASSLAPGQFSPGKLFF; CDR3nt: TGTGCCAGCAGTTTAGCGCCGGGTCAATTTTCCCCCGGGAAACTGTTTTTT
d_gene: TRBD1; j_gene: TRBJ2-7; v_gene: TRBV27; abundance: many; CDR3aa: CASRGQGSYEQYF; CDR3nt: TGTGCCAGCAGGGGACAGGGGTCTTACGAGCAGTACTTC
d_gene: -; j_gene: TRBJ2-5; v_gene: TRBV7-2; abundance: many; CDR3aa: CASSLRAGDQETQYF; CDR3nt: TGTGCCAGCAGCTTAAGGGCCGGCGATCAAGAGACCCAGTACTTC
d_gene: -; j_gene: TRBJ2-3; v_gene: TRBV7-9; abundance: few; CDR3aa: CASSSRVADTQYF; CDR3nt: TGTGCCAGCAGCTCTCGGGTGGCAGATACGCAGTATTTT
d_gene: -; j_gene: TRBJ2-7; v_gene: TRBV28; abundance: many; CDR3aa: CASGGQYEQYF; CDR3nt: TGTGCCAGCGGAGGTCAATACGAGCAGTACTTC
d_gene: -; j_gene: TRBJ1-3; v_gene: TRBV30; abundance: many; CDR3aa: CAWSVELSGNTIYF; CDR3nt: TGTGCCTGGAGTGTAGAGCTCTCTGGAAACACCATATATTTT
d_gene: TRBD2; j_gene: TRBJ2-1; v_gene: TRBV2; abundance: many; CDR3aa: CASSAASGDYNEQFF; CDR3nt: TGTGCCAGCAGTGCTGCTAGCGGGGATTACAATGAGCAGTTCTTC
d_gene: -; j_gene: TRBJ2-2; v_gene: TRBV5-1; abundance: many; CDR3aa: CASSLGFAGSADTGELFF; CDR3nt: TGCGCCAGCAGCTTGGGTTTTGCGGGGAGTGCGGACACCGGGGAGCTGTTTTTT
d_gene: -; j_gene: TRBJ1-6; v_gene: TRBV27; abundance: -; CDR3aa: CASSFSRRGNYNSPLHF; CDR3nt: TGTGCCAGCAGTTTCTCCCGGAGGGGAAACTATAATTCACCCCTCCACTTT
d_gene: -; j_gene: TRBJ2-1; v_gene: TRBV19; abundance: -; CDR3aa: CASMMTVLSVDEQFF; CDR3nt: TGTGCCAGTATGATGACTGTATTGTCCGTCGATGAGCAGTTCTTC
d_gene: -; j_gene: TRBJ1-1; v_gene: TRBV19; abundance: few; CDR3aa: CASSIPEMNTEAFF; CDR3nt: TGTGCCAGTAGTATACCAGAGATGAACACTGAAGCTTTCTTT
d_gene: TRBD2; j_gene: TRBJ2-7; v_gene: TRBV9; abundance: -; CDR3aa: CASSVGGLAGTEQYF; CDR3nt: TGTGCCAGCAGCGTAGGTGGCCTAGCGGGAACGGAGCAGTACTTC
d_gene: -; j_gene: TRBJ1-4; v_gene: TRBV5-1; abundance: -; CDR3aa: CASSLDSVNEKLFF; CDR3nt: TGCGCCAGCAGCTTGGACAGCGTTAATGAAAAACTGTTTTTT
d_gene: -; j_gene: TRBJ2-1; v_gene: TRBV5-6; abundance: many; CDR3aa: CASSGSGSSYNEQFF; CDR3nt: TGTGCCAGCAGCGGTAGCGGCTCTTCCTACAATGAGCAGTTCTTC
d_gene: -; j_gene: TRBJ2-1; v_gene: TRBV25-1; abundance: -; CDR3aa: CASSIHWVNEQFF; CDR3nt: TGTGCCAGCAGTATACACTGGGTCAATGAGCAGTTCTTC
d_gene: -; j_gene: TRBJ2-7; v_gene: TRBV19; abundance: many; CDR3aa: CASTRGRGSADEQYF; CDR3nt: TGTGCCAGTACCCGGGGGAGAGGTAGTGCCGACGAGCAGTACTTC
d_gene: TRBD2; j_gene: TRBJ2-7; v_gene: TRBV15; abundance: -; CDR3aa: CATSSHPSSGRIPYEQYF; CDR3nt: TGTGCCACCAGCAGCCATCCCAGTAGCGGGAGGATCCCCTACGAGCAGTACTTC
d_gene: -; j_gene: TRBJ1-1; v_gene: TRBV5-1; abundance: many; CDR3aa: CASSFVGFGHPAHTEAFF; CDR3nt: TGCGCCAGCAGCTTTGTAGGGTTCGGACACCCAGCGCACACTGAAGCTTTCTTT
d_gene: -; j_gene: TRBJ2-3; v_gene: TRBV7-2; abundance: -; CDR3aa: CASSLNWVSDTQYF; CDR3nt: TGTGCCAGCAGCTTGAACTGGGTGTCAGATACGCAGTATTTT
d_gene: -; j_gene: TRBJ2-6; v_gene: TRBV7-3; abundance: many; CDR3aa: CASSQGGGANVLTF; CDR3nt: TGTGCCAGCAGCCAGGGTGGTGGGGCCAACGTCCTGACTTTC
d_gene: -; j_gene: TRBJ2-1; v_gene: TRBV30; abundance: many; CDR3aa: CAWSLGWGEYNEQFF; CDR3nt: TGTGCCTGGAGCCTCGGTTGGGGGGAATACAATGAGCAGTTCTTC
d_gene: TRBD1; j_gene: TRBJ2-6; v_gene: TRBV12-3/TRBV12-4; abundance: many; CDR3aa: CASSTGQGSFSGANVLTF; CDR3nt: TGTGCCAGCAGTACGGGACAGGGTTCCTTCTCTGGGGCCAACGTCCTGACTTTC